This T cell receptor (beta chain) is from a study of radiation and T cells in renal cell carcinoma. This CDR3 contains 16 residues. V was clipped by 0 bases and J by 2 bases, with 14 bases between them. The V gene's germline CDR1 is LGHNA and CDR2 YNFKEQ. Time point noted: blood 2 weeks post-SBRT. Noted treatment: 15 Gy SBRT to primary tumor, nephrectomy 4 weeks later. Sequenced by immunoSEQ multiplex PCR; TCRdb stores in-frame clones only, minus some. The sample gives about 150,000 clones, about 91% of which show up once; roughly 13% is in the top ten. This sequence was found in a woman in her forties or fifties with renal cell carcinoma. The specimen was blood, collected from a patient whose treatment included radiotherapy and nephrectomy. The chain links TRBV4-2 to TRBJ2-7; D tentatively reads TRBD1 or TRBD2 (6 bases each). CDR3 sequence reads: CASSQDRKGGTYEQYF. CDR3 nucleotide sequence: TGTGCCAGCAGCCAAGATAGGAAGGGGGGCACCTACGAGCAGTACTTC.